The 24 T cell receptor beta chains below were found in one sample sequenced in a study of T cells in localized non-small cell lung cancer. Only in-frame clones appear in the TCRdb table, and some are missing; sequencing was by immunoSEQ multiplex PCR. The sample holds fewer than 60,000 clones, approximately 82% seen once. The starting material was peripheral blood, obtained before any cancer treatment. The source is an older female donor with stage II squamous cell lung carcinoma.

The CDR3 region has the DNA TGCGCCAGCAGAACTCAGGGGGCGCAGACGGGCAATGGCTACACCTTC. The encoded protein is CASRTQGAQTGNGYTF. The V call is TRBV5-1, the J call TRBJ1-2; 8 nucleotides align to TRBD1. In germline, CDR1 is SGHRS, CDR2 YFSETQ. The CDR3 totals 16 residues. V lost 5 bases to trimming and J lost 6 bases; unmatched junction nucleotides: 15.

V is TRBV19 and J is TRBJ1-5; the match to TRBD1 covers 7 bases. V was clipped by 9 bases and J by 0 bases; unmatched bases: 8. Germline-derived CDR1 and CDR2 are LNHDA and SQIVND (reference sequence). The CDR3 has 15 residues. CDR3 coding DNA: TGTGCCAGCCGGGACAGAGTCAATAGCAATCAGCCCCAGCATTTT. This translates into CASRDRVNSNQPQHF.

The chain employs TRBV4-3 and TRBJ1-2; the match to TRBD1 covers 7 bases. Germline CDR1 and CDR2: LGHNA and YSLEER. V shed 0 bases, J shed 8 bases, and the junction held 9 bases outside the gene matches. The CDR3 is 15 amino acids. The CDR3 here is CASSQDPTGQEGYTF. CDR3 DNA sequence: TGCGCCAGCAGCCAAGATCCGACAGGGCAAGAGGGCTACACCTTC.

V is TRBV5-1 and J is TRBJ2-7, with D unclear. CDR3 length: 13 residues. Trimming took 2 bases from V and 2 from J, leaving 8 bases between them. CDR1 and CDR2 from the germline V gene are SGHRS and YFSETQ. The CDR3 sequence is CASSLHSPYEQYF. Written as DNA, the CDR3 is TGCGCCAGCAGCTTACACAGCCCCTACGAGCAGTACTTC. Based on the CDR3 plus reference TRBV5-1 and TRBJ2-7, the full variable domain is KAGVTQTPRYLIKTRGQQVTLSCSPISGHRSVSWYQQTPGQGLQFLFEYFSETQRNKGNFPGRFSGRQFSNSRSEMNVSTLELGDSALYLCASSLHSPYEQYFGPGTRLTVT.

The chain carries TRBV7-2 and TRBJ1-1, with 7 positions matching TRBD1. The germline gives CDR1 SGHTA, CDR2 FQGNSA. This CDR3 contains 15 residues. The V and J ends lost 5 bases and 4 bases, in that order; junction bases with no gene match: 10. CDR3 in amino acids: CASSGQGGWSTEAFF. The CDR3 DNA reads as TGTGCCAGCAGCGGTCAGGGGGGATGGAGCACTGAAGCTTTCTTT.

The rearrangement uses TRBV30 and TRBJ1-2; weak D call: TRBD1 (6 bases). Germline loops: CDR1 GTSNPN, CDR2 SVGIG (reference sequence). The CDR3 spans 17 residues. V lost 1 base and J lost 5, with 23 bases in between. The CDR3 DNA is TGTGCCTGGAGTGGGGACCTTAGAGGGGGGCCCGGGTATGGCTACACCTTC. Its protein product is CAWSGDLRGGPGYGYTF.

V usage is TRBV13 and J usage is TRBJ1-1; D remains ambiguous. The CDR3 covers 20 residues. The germline V and J ends were trimmed by 1 base and 0 bases, with 24 bases remaining between them. The germline CDR1 and CDR2 sequences are PRHDT and FYEKMQ (reference sequence). CDR3 in DNA: TGTGCCAGCAGCTTAGTCCTTCCCGCGGGGAGTCCCTTAATGAACACTGAAGCTTTCTTT. Its protein is CASSLVLPAGSPLMNTEAFF.

The gene calls are TRBV5-5 and TRBJ1-4; D ambiguous. The V gene's germline CDR1 is SGHKS and CDR2 YYEKEE (reference sequence). The V end lost 3 bases, the J end lost 7 bases, and 7 bases lay between the germline ends. The length of the CDR3 is 12 residues. CDR3 protein: CASSYMGEKLFF. Written as DNA, the CDR3 is TGTGCCAGCAGCTACATGGGTGAAAAACTGTTTTTT.

The CDR3 here is CASSGKFATNEKLFF. The CDR3 nucleotides are TGTGCCAGCAGTGGGAAATTTGCAACTAATGAAAAACTGTTTTTT. The gene calls are TRBV2 and TRBJ1-4; D is unresolved. From germline, CDR1 is SNHLY and CDR2 FYNNEI. V shed 4 bases and J shed 0 bases, with 9 bases lying between them. This CDR3 spans 15 amino acids.

The chain recombines TRBV7-8 with TRBJ1-2, with D perhaps TRBD1 (6 bases). The CDR3 contains 16 residues. With 5 bases removed from V and 3 bases from J, the gap between germline ends came to 19 bases. In germline, CDR1 is SGHVS, CDR2 FQNEAQ. CDR3 region: CASSSTGRGTDYGYTF. CDR3 bases: TGTGCCAGCAGCAGCACAGGGAGGGGGACGGACTATGGCTACACCTTC.

The chain employs TRBV6-5 and TRBJ1-2, with TRBD1 matching over 7 bases. The CDR3 contains 15 residues. With 6 bases clipped from V and 4 bases from J, the junction kept 11 bases outside the gene matches. CDR1 and CDR2 (germline): MNHEY, SVGAGI. The CDR3 reads CASRSLTGPGYGYTF. In DNA, the CDR3 is TGTGCCAGCAGATCCCTGACAGGGCCGGGCTATGGCTACACCTTC.

The rearrangement links TRBV19 to TRBJ2-7, with 8 bases that match TRBD1. CDR1 is LNHDA, CDR2 SQIVND, per germline (reference sequence). The V and J ends lost 6 bases and 6 bases, in that order; junction bases with no gene match: 7. This CDR3 has 13 residues. For the CDR3, the DNA is TGTGCCAGTAGCCGTAGACAGGGGTTCGAGCAGTACTTC. Translation: CASSRRQGFEQYF.

V and J are TRBV6-5 and TRBJ1-1; D perhaps matches TRBD1 (5 bases). The V gene lost 4 bases and the J gene lost 1 base, with 7 bases spanning the gap. Germline V CDR1 and CDR2: MNHEY, SVGAGI. The CDR3 runs to 13 residues. CDR3 amino acids: CASSFQGNTEAFF. For the CDR3, the DNA is TGTGCCAGCAGTTTTCAGGGGAACACTGAAGCTTTCTTT.

The CDR3, as DNA: TGTGCCAGCAGCGCACCGACAGTCACCGGGGAGCTGTTTTTT. Translating it yields CASSAPTVTGELFF. The chain combines TRBV9 with TRBJ2-2, with D possibly being TRBD1 (5 bases). V lost 3 bases and J 4 bases, leaving 10 bases between the germline ends. This CDR3 is 14 amino acids long. Germline CDR1 reads SGDLS; CDR2 reads YYNGEE. The full variable domain, in which reference TRBV9 and TRBJ2-2 provide the parts outside the CDR3, is DSGVTQTPKHLITATGQRVTLRCSPRSGDLSVYWYQQSLDQGLQFLIQYYNGEERAKGNILERFSAQQFPDLHSELNLSSLELGDSALYFCASSAPTVTGELFFGEGSRLTVL.

V usage is TRBV6-1 and J usage is TRBJ1-5; D might be TRBD1 (6 bases). V was clipped by 8 bases and J by 2 bases, with 13 bases between them. This CDR3 has 14 residues. CDR1 MNHNS and CDR2 SASEGT come from the germline V gene. The CDR3: CASVGHRGNQPQHF. The DNA for the CDR3 is TGTGCCAGCGTAGGACACAGGGGCAATCAGCCCCAGCATTTT.

The CDR3: CASRPEGVDYGYTF. In DNA form, the CDR3 reads TGTGCCAGCAGACCTGAGGGGGTGGACTATGGCTACACCTTC. V gene TRBV2 combines with J gene TRBJ1-2; D is perhaps TRBD1 (6 bases). The germline CDR1 and CDR2 sequences are SNHLY and FYNNEI. V was trimmed by 6 bases and J by 3 bases, leaving 14 bases between them. The CDR3 totals 14 residues. The whole variable domain, remainder taken from reference TRBV2 and TRBJ1-2, is EPEVTQTPSHQVTQMGQEVILRCVPISNHLYFYWYRQILGQKVEFLVSFYNNEISEKSEIFDDQFSVERPDGSNFTLKIRSTKLEDSAMYFCASRPEGVDYGYTFGSGTRLTVV.

The genes are TRBV27 and TRBJ1-4; 9 bases are a match to TRBD1. The CDR3 is made up of 14 amino acids. Trimming took 3 bases from V and 8 from J; bases not matched to a gene: 4. CDR1 and CDR2 from the germline V gene are MNHEY and SMNVEV (reference sequence). The CDR3 nucleotides are TGTGCCAGCAGTTTCACAGGGGGCGAGGAAAAACTGTTTTTT. This encodes CASSFTGGEEKLFF.

This rearrangement joins TRBV15 to TRBJ2-7; no definite D call. Trimming removed 1 base from V and 0 bases from J, with 7 bases in between. The CDR3 spans 14 residues. The germline CDR1 and CDR2 sequences are LNHNV and YYDKDF (reference sequence). CDR3 bases: TGTGCCACCAGCAGAGGGGCGAGCTCCTACGAGCAGTACTTC. It specifies CATSRGASSYEQYF.

The genes are TRBV6-1 and TRBJ2-3; TRBD2 matches 14 bases. Germline assignment: CDR1 MNHNS and CDR2 SASEGT. CDR3 length: 17 residues. The ends lost 4 bases at V and 0 bases at J; junction bases unmatched: 3. The CDR3 DNA is TGTGCCAGCAGTGGGACTAGCGGGGGGTCTAGCACAGATACGCAGTATTTT. Translating gives CASSGTSGGSSTDTQYF.

This clone was seen once. This rearrangement joins TRBV18 to TRBJ1-2; the match to TRBD1 covers 8 bases. The length of the CDR3 is 16 residues. J was trimmed by 8 bases and V by 6 bases; bases with no gene match: 17. CDR1 is KGHSH, CDR2 LQKENI, per germline. This CDR3 is CASSLKRGQVGEGYTF. CDR3 sequence (DNA): TGTGCCAGCTCCCTCAAACGGGGACAGGTGGGGGAAGGCTACACCTTC.

This sequence joins TRBV7-8 and TRBJ1-5; no clear D gene. CDR1 is SGHVS and CDR2 is FQNEAQ in the germline V gene. This CDR3 comprises 14 residues. Trimming pared 1 base from V and 1 base from J, leaving 5 bases between. CDR3 amino acids: CASSLEGSNQPQHF. CDR3 coding DNA: TGTGCCAGCAGCTTAGAGGGAAGCAATCAGCCCCAGCATTTT.

This chain links TRBV19 with TRBJ1-3; D gene unclear. Germline CDR1 reads LNHDA; CDR2 reads SQIVND (reference sequence). This CDR3 has 13 residues. Trimming took off 6 bases at V and 1 base at J, with 7 bases between the two ends. CDR3 DNA: TGTGCCAGTAGGACTGATTCTGGAAACACCATATATTTT. It specifies CASRTDSGNTIYF.

This clone showed up just once. This chain uses TRBV18 with TRBJ2-3; TRBD2 matches 10 bases. Germline V lookup: CDR1 KGHSH, CDR2 LQKENI. The junction had 4 bases not matched to a gene; V was cut back by 3 bases and J by 7 bases. This CDR3 has 14 residues. The CDR3: CASSPSGGANTQYF. The CDR3 DNA follows: TGTGCCAGCTCACCGAGCGGGGGGGCGAATACGCAGTATTTT.

This rearrangement joins TRBV18 to TRBJ1-4; 12 bases fit TRBD1. This CDR3 has 15 amino acids. The germline V gene encodes CDR1 KGHSH and CDR2 LQKENI. The V gene end was trimmed by 1 base and the J gene end by 12 bases; junction bases not matched to a gene: 6. CDR3 nucleotides: TGTGCCAGCTCACCACTTCCCGGGACAGGGGGCGAACTGTTTTTT. It codes for CASSPLPGTGGELFF.